This is a list of T cell receptor beta chains from one sample in a study of metastatic and nonmetastatic thyroid tumors. With MiXCR, TCRdb called clones anew from the PCR reads. Here the sample spans roughly 15,000 clones, around 29% being singletons. The sequenced material came from blood. These receptors originate from a female donor with papillary thyroid cancer or a benign thyroid nodule (not recorded which). Some clones in this sample may be carry-over from other donors' samples. The CDR3 runs from the conserved cysteine through the conserved F or W. Each record gives: V gene, clone size, CDR3 protein. Clone size is given for some rows only: seen once, a few or many times, or a class if the clone is expanded.

v_call: TRBV5-1
clone_size: medium-sized
cdr3_aa: CASSPQRVTTGNTIYF

v_call: TRBV28
clone_size: many
cdr3_aa: CASSPSGPGVETQYF

v_call: TRBV20-1
clone_size: medium-sized
cdr3_aa: CSARPRQGFYGANVLTF

v_call: TRBV12-3/TRBV12-4
clone_size: medium-sized
cdr3_aa: CASSQELLNHEQYF

v_call: TRBV11-1
clone_size: many
cdr3_aa: CASSPASSSGDAGGFPQYF

v_call: TRBV5-1
clone_size: -
cdr3_aa: CASSSGQGNMNTEAFF

v_call: TRBV4-2
clone_size: -
cdr3_aa: CAISPTGGVAVDEQYF

v_call: TRBV6-1
clone_size: few
cdr3_aa: CASSLLGYTDTQYF

v_call: TRBV6-5
clone_size: -
cdr3_aa: CASSCGKNYVYTF

v_call: TRBV28
clone_size: -
cdr3_aa: CASSSAYEQYF

v_call: TRBV6-5
clone_size: -
cdr3_aa: CASSYRQGNSPLHF

v_call: TRBV6-1
clone_size: medium-sized
cdr3_aa: CASRPQGDGSPLHF

v_call: TRBV28
clone_size: many
cdr3_aa: CASSSLTGAETYEKLFF

v_call: TRBV7-2
clone_size: -
cdr3_aa: CASSLSSGGPTDTQYF

v_call: TRBV3-1
clone_size: -
cdr3_aa: CASSRNSLGQGKYEQYF

v_call: TRBV5-1
clone_size: -
cdr3_aa: CASSQDLWDTNSPLHF

v_call: TRBV30
clone_size: -
cdr3_aa: CAWEGQGLYKNIQYF

v_call: TRBV3-1
clone_size: many
cdr3_aa: CASSQEINEQFF

v_call: TRBV12-3/TRBV12-4
clone_size: -
cdr3_aa: CASLRGDVRGYTF